A single sample gave rise to the 30 T cell receptor beta chains below, sequenced in a study of T cell changes during pregnancy in multiple sclerosis. Sequencing was performed with immunoSEQ multiplex PCR; in TCRdb, only in-frame clones are kept and a portion is missing. The sample contains tens of thousands of clones, roughly nine tenths of which appear only once. Source: CD8+ T cells from peripheral blood mononuclear cells, taken in the second trimester of pregnancy. These receptors were collected from a female donor with multiple sclerosis, enrolled in a pregnancy study.

The V call is TRBV5-6, the J call TRBJ2-7; 9 positions agree with TRBD1. Germline loops: CDR1 SGHDT, CDR2 YYEEEE. V shed 3 bases, J shed 5 bases, and the junction held 9 bases outside the gene matches. The CDR3 has 15 amino acids. The CDR3 region is CASSSVPGQGNEQYF. DNA of the CDR3: TGTGCCAGCAGCTCCGTCCCGGGACAGGGTAACGAGCAGTACTTC.

The CDR3 bases are TGTGCCATAGGGACAACCTATGGCTACACCTTC. Amino acids: CAIGTTYGYTF. The chain employs TRBV10-3 and TRBJ1-2; tentatively, D is TRBD1 (6 bases). Trimming shortened V by 9 bases and J by 4 bases, and 9 bases separated the two germline ends. This CDR3 spans 11 amino acids. The germline V gene encodes CDR1 ENHRY and CDR2 SYGVKD.

This clone showed up just a few times. V is TRBV9 and J is TRBJ2-3, with 7 bases lining up with TRBD2. Looked up from germline, CDR1 is SGDLS and CDR2 is YYNGEE. The CDR3 covers 15 residues. The V segment lost 4 bases and the J segment 0 bases; nucleotides outside the gene matches: 5. CDR3 nucleotides: TGTGCCAGCAGCCGCGGGGGATCTAGCACAGATACGCAGTATTTT. It is translated as CASSRGGSSTDTQYF. Full variable domain (remainder filled in from reference TRBV9 and TRBJ2-3): DSGVTQTPKHLITATGQRVTLRCSPRSGDLSVYWYQQSLDQGLQFLIQYYNGEERAKGNILERFSAQQFPDLHSELNLSSLELGDSALYFCASSRGGSSTDTQYFGPGTRLTVL.

The rearrangement uses TRBV29-1 and TRBJ1-1; tentative D call: TRBD1 (6 bases). CDR1 and CDR2 (germline): SQVTM, ANQGSEA. The CDR3 length is 18 residues. V dropped 2 bases and J dropped 1 base, with 23 bases sitting between them. CDR3 in DNA: TGCAGCGTTGAACGATTCATTTTCTACAGGGCTGCGAACACTGAAGCTTTCTTT. It yields the protein CSVERFIFYRAANTEAFF.

The rearrangement uses TRBV6-5 and TRBJ1-2; 7 bases map to TRBD1. Germline CDR1 reads MNHEY; CDR2 reads SVGAGI. The trim removed 6 bases at V and 5 bases at J, leaving 3 bases unmatched. The CDR3 loop spans 12 amino acids. CDR3 protein: CASSGQEYGYTF. In DNA form, the CDR3 reads TGTGCCAGCAGCGGACAGGAGTATGGCTACACCTTC.

The chain links TRBV29-1 to TRBJ2-3; 8 bases agree with TRBD2. This CDR3 spans 13 amino acids. Trimming removed 5 bases from V and 3 bases from J; junction bases left unmatched: 4. From germline, CDR1 is SQVTM and CDR2 ANQGSEA. Here the CDR3 DNA reads TGCAGCGTTAGCGGGAGTGCAACAGATACGCAGTATTTT. This encodes CSVSGSATDTQYF.

The chain carries TRBV28 and TRBJ2-7; TRBD2 matches at 9 bases. The CDR3 totals 13 residues. Trimming removed 7 bases from V and 2 bases from J; junction bases left unmatched: 3. Germline V gene sequence: CDR1 MDHEN, CDR2 SYDVKM. This CDR3 is CASTPSGTYEQYF. The CDR3 DNA follows: TGTGCCAGCACCCCTAGCGGGACCTACGAGCAGTACTTC.

The rearrangement uses TRBV9 and TRBJ2-1; 9 bases are shared with TRBD2. J lost 5 bases, V lost 0 bases, and 3 bases had no gene match. In germline, CDR1 is SGDLS, CDR2 YYNGEE. This CDR3 is built from 15 residues. The CDR3 nucleotides read TGTGCCAGCAGCGTAGATGGCGGGAGGGACAATGAGCAGTTCTTC. Translated: CASSVDGGRDNEQFF.

The chain carries TRBV5-1 and TRBJ2-1; D unclear. V lost 0 bases and J 10 bases, leaving 8 bases between the germline ends. The CDR3 is 12 residues long. CDR1 SGHRS and CDR2 YFSETQ come from the germline V gene. The CDR3 region has the DNA TGCGCCAGCAGCTTGGAGCGTAGGGAGCAGTTCTTC. Amino acids: CASSLERREQFF.

The chain couples TRBV19 to TRBJ2-1, with D uncertain. CDR1 is LNHDA and CDR2 is SQIVND in the germline V gene (reference sequence). CDR3 length: 16 amino acids. Deletions cut 4 bases from V and 6 bases from J, with 19 bases between. In DNA, the CDR3 is TGTGCCAGTAGTACCCGGGTGGCCAAAACCCCCAATGAGCAGTTCTTC. Protein: CASSTRVAKTPNEQFF.

This clone has a handful of counts. V gene TRBV7-3 combines with J gene TRBJ2-7, with 12 bases that match TRBD2. Germline V gene data show CDR1 as SGHTA and CDR2 as FQGTGA. Trimming cost V 10 bases and J 0 bases; bases outside gene matches: 10. The CDR3 has 16 amino acids. The CDR3 reads CAISSGRASSSYEQYF. The CDR3 nucleotides are TGTGCCATCTCTAGCGGGAGGGCCTCGAGCTCCTACGAGCAGTACTTC.

The chain employs TRBV9 and TRBJ2-5; possibly TRBD2 for D (5 bases). Trimming removed 3 bases at V and 3 bases at J, with 15 bases between. The CDR3 extends over 15 amino acids. From germline, CDR1 is SGDLS and CDR2 YYNGEE. The CDR3 DNA reads as TGTGCCAGCAGCGGAATCGGCGGGTTCGAAGAGACCCAGTACTTC. It specifies CASSGIGGFEETQYF.

V usage is TRBV7-9 and J usage is TRBJ2-7; 9 nucleotides agree with TRBD1. CDR1 and CDR2 from the germline V gene are SEHNR and FQNEAQ (reference sequence). The V and J ends lost 7 bases and 3 bases, in that order; junction bases with no gene match: 7. The CDR3 totals 14 residues. The CDR3 protein is CASTTGTGIYEQYF. CDR3 coding DNA: TGTGCCAGCACCACCGGGACAGGGATCTACGAGCAGTACTTC.

This sequence joins TRBV15 and TRBJ2-1; D perhaps matches TRBD2 (5 bases). The V end lost 1 base, the J end lost 4 bases, and 20 bases lay between the germline ends. This CDR3 spans 18 amino acids. Germline assignment: CDR1 LNHNV and CDR2 YYDKDF (reference sequence). The CDR3 reads CATSRVPVAADYYNEQFF. CDR3 DNA sequence: TGTGCCACCAGCAGAGTACCCGTGGCGGCTGACTATTACAATGAGCAGTTCTTC. Supplemented by reference TRBV15 and TRBJ2-1, the full variable domain reads DAMVIQNPRYQVTQFGKPVTLSCSQTLNHNVMYWYQQKSSQAPKLLFHYYDKDFNNEADTPDNFQSRRPNTSFCFLDIRSPGLGDTAMYLCATSRVPVAADYYNEQFFGPGTRLTVL.

CDR3 DNA sequence: TGTGCCAGCAGCATAGACAGGGGGTTAGGACTGTTTTTT. Protein: CASSIDRGLGLFF. The chain is built from TRBV6-6 and TRBJ1-4; 9 bases map to TRBD1. The CDR3 contains 13 residues. The germline V gene encodes CDR1 MNHNY and CDR2 SVGAGI (reference sequence). The V gene end was trimmed by 6 bases and the J gene end by 13 bases; junction bases not matched to a gene: 9.

The chain links TRBV7-9 to TRBJ2-1; no clear D. There are 13 residues in the CDR3. The V gene's germline CDR1 is SEHNR and CDR2 FQNEAQ (reference sequence). Trimming took off 5 bases at V and 4 bases at J, with 9 bases between the two ends. CDR3 loop: CASSLSPYNEQFF. The CDR3 DNA reads TGTGCCAGCAGCCTAAGTCCATACAATGAGCAGTTCTTC.

The chain employs TRBV11-2 and TRBJ2-5; D remains ambiguous. The CDR3 has 13 amino acids. Looked up from germline, CDR1 is SGHAT and CDR2 is FQNNGV. Trimming pared 5 bases from V and 4 bases from J, leaving 11 bases between. Here the CDR3 reads CASSPSYGETQYF. CDR3 sequence (DNA): TGTGCCAGCAGCCCCTCTTACGGAGAGACCCAGTACTTC.

J is TRBJ2-5 and V is TRBV6-1; 11 bases line up with TRBD2. Germline CDR1 and CDR2: MNHNS and SASEGT. The CDR3 totals 17 residues. J lost 2 bases, V lost 0 bases, and 5 bases had no gene match. CDR3 in DNA: TGTGCCAGCAGTGAAGCTATAGCGGGAGGGGGACAAGAGACCCAGTACTTC. Protein sequence: CASSEAIAGGGQETQYF.

The CDR3 nucleotides read TGCGCCAGCAGCCCCTTTCCGGGACTAGCGGGGAATGAGCAGTTCTTC. Its protein product is CASSPFPGLAGNEQFF. The chain combines TRBV5-1 with TRBJ2-1, with TRBD2 identical over 13 bases. Trimming removed 4 bases from V and 7 bases from J; junction bases left unmatched: 8. Germline values: CDR1 SGHRS, CDR2 YFSETQ. The CDR3 covers 16 residues.

The chain has TRBV7-9 and TRBJ2-6, with TRBD1 matching over 8 bases. Germline CDR1 SEHNR, CDR2 FQNEAQ (reference sequence). CDR3 length: 16 residues. V lost 1 base and J lost 5; bases outside the gene matches: 4. As DNA, the CDR3 is TGTGCCAGCAGCTTAGAGGACAGGGTTCGGGCCAACGTCCTGACTTTC. Translating it yields CASSLEDRVRANVLTF.

The V call is TRBV2, the J call TRBJ2-7, with 7 nucleotides matching TRBD2. In germline, CDR1 is SNHLY, CDR2 FYNNEI. V dropped 3 bases and J dropped 3; count of bases not matched to a gene: 8. This CDR3 comprises 15 residues. CDR3 sequence: CASSDRGDFFYEQYF. The CDR3 nucleotides read TGTGCCAGCAGTGATCGGGGGGACTTTTTCTACGAGCAGTACTTC.

The chain recombines TRBV29-1 with TRBJ1-2, with D unclear. Deletions cut 4 bases from V and 7 bases from J, with 4 bases between. Germline loops: CDR1 SQVTM, CDR2 ANQGSEA. The CDR3 spans 9 residues. Written as DNA, the CDR3 is TGCAGCGTTGGCGGTGGCTACACCTTC. This encodes CSVGGGYTF.

The chain employs TRBV7-9 and TRBJ2-5, with D perhaps matching TRBD2 (7 bases). Germline-derived CDR1 and CDR2 are SEHNR and FQNEAQ (reference sequence). The CDR3 spans 17 residues. The germline V and J ends were trimmed by 4 bases and 4 bases, with 22 bases remaining between them. The CDR3 loop reads CASSSRGGDPRRETQYF. The CDR3, as DNA: TGTGCCAGCAGCTCTAGAGGGGGGGACCCCCGGCGAGAGACCCAGTACTTC.

V and J are TRBV19 and TRBJ1-2; the match to TRBD1 covers 9 bases. CDR3 size: 13 residues. V gave up 11 bases and J gave up 7 bases; unmatched junction bases: 11. From germline, CDR1 is LNHDA and CDR2 SQIVND (reference sequence). The CDR3 protein is CASYRDREPGYTF. CDR3 in DNA: TGTGCCTCATACCGGGACAGGGAGCCTGGCTACACCTTC.

CDR3 sequence (DNA): TGTGCCAGCAGTTCCAGCGGGAGGTCAGGGGATGAGCAGTTCTTC. Its protein is CASSSSGRSGDEQFF. J is TRBJ2-1 and V is TRBV27; 9 bases fit TRBD2. There are 15 residues in the CDR3. V dropped 4 bases and J dropped 8; count of bases not matched to a gene: 9. CDR1 and CDR2 from the germline V gene are MNHEY and SMNVEV (reference sequence).

This chain connects TRBV4-2 to TRBJ2-7; 12 bases map to TRBD2. Trimming removed 1 base from V and 7 bases from J; junction bases left unmatched: 11. The CDR3 is 17 amino acids. Germline assignment: CDR1 LGHNA and CDR2 YNFKEQ. The CDR3, as DNA: TGTGCCAGCAGCCAAGTGAGCACTAGCGGGAGGAATGCTGAGCAGTACTTC. It specifies CASSQVSTSGRNAEQYF.

V and J are TRBV27 and TRBJ1-5; 8 nucleotides line up with TRBD1. The CDR3 runs 14 residues. Germline assignment: CDR1 MNHEY and CDR2 SMNVEV (reference sequence). With 5 bases clipped from V and 9 bases from J, the junction kept 9 bases outside the gene matches. DNA of the CDR3: TGTGCCAGCAGTATAAGGACAGGGCTTAGGCCCCAGCATTTT. As protein: CASSIRTGLRPQHF.

This clone appeared a few times. The chain uses TRBV28 and TRBJ2-1; 8 nucleotides line up with TRBD2. The CDR3 totals 18 residues. V shed 4 bases, J shed 7 bases, and the junction held 18 bases outside the gene matches. Germline V gene lookup returns CDR1 MDHEN and CDR2 SYDVKM. The CDR3 coding sequence is TGTGCCAGCAGTTCCAGACGTAGCGGGACTGGGTTGGGGAATGAGCAGTTCTTC. Its translation is CASSSRRSGTGLGNEQFF.

The V call is TRBV9, the J call TRBJ2-7, with D possibly TRBD1 on 5 matching bases. Trimming removed 3 bases from V and 2 bases from J, with 12 bases in between. The CDR3 spans 14 residues. Germline V gene data show CDR1 as SGDLS and CDR2 as YYNGEE. The CDR3 DNA follows: TGTGCCAGCAGCGCCGACAGCCAGACCTACGAGCAGTACTTC. Translating gives CASSADSQTYEQYF.

The genes are TRBV27 and TRBJ2-3; 7 bases are a match to TRBD2. Germline CDR1 MNHEY, CDR2 SMNVEV (reference sequence). J was trimmed by 2 bases and V by 6 bases; bases with no gene match: 11. CDR3 size: 16 residues. In DNA, the CDR3 is TGTGCCAGCAGCCCCTCTAGGAGCGGGGCCACAGATACGCAGTATTTT. Its translation is CASSPSRSGATDTQYF.